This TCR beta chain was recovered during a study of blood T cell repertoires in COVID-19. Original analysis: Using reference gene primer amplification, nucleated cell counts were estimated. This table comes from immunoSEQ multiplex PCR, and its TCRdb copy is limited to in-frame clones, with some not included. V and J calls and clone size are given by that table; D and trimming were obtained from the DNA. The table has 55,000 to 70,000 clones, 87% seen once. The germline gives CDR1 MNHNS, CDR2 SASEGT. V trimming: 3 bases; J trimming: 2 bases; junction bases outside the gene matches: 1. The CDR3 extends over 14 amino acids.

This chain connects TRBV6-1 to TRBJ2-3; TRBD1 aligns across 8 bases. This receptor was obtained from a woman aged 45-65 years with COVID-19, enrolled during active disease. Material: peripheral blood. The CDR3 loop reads CASSETGVTDTQYF. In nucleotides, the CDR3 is TGTGCCAGCAGTGAGACAGGGGTCACAGATACGCAGTATTTT.